This T cell receptor beta chain was identified during a study of low-dose radiotherapy and immunotherapy resistance in tumors. TRAV and TRBV primers primed cDNA for both TCRalpha and TCRbeta. The TCRs were subjected to amplification over about 20 PCR cycles employing a constant-region primer in conjunction with a V-primer adapter. TCRdb recomputed calls from the reads with MiXCR, one row per CDR3 protein. The table has roughly 7,300 distinct CDR3 sequences, about 79% seen once. The CDR3 spans 11 residues. With V trimmed by 5 bases and J by 14 bases, 5 bases remained unmatched. Per the germline V gene, CDR1 is SNHLY and CDR2 is FYNNEI.

V is TRBV2 and J is TRBJ2-1; 8 bases align to TRBD1. The TCR originated in a human donor with advanced metastatic prostate, ovarian, gallbladder or colorectal cancer (not recorded which). This table probably holds off-target reads from a library built for another chain. The CDR3 protein is CASSRQGTEFF. In nucleotides, the CDR3 is TGTGCCAGCAGTAGACAGGGGACGGAGTTCTTC.